The 6 T cell receptor beta chains given below trace back to one sample, sequenced in a study of synovial regulatory T cells in juvenile arthritis (dated by TCRdb to the mid-2010s). The protocol used for the library was the immunoSEQ multiplex PCR assay. Not all clones reach the TCRdb copy of this immuneACCESS table, which keeps in-frame sequences only. Checked studies attribute under half of the gap to unresolved V genes and leave the rest unexplained. The sample table includes approximately 10,000 clones. 0.8% to 0.95% of the sample rests with the top ten. Sequencing was carried out using Treg cells from blood. The cell subset or site label on this specimen signifies: remaining (HLA-DR-negative) circulating blood Treg cells. These receptor sequences come from a donor younger than 30 with juvenile idiopathic arthritis.

This chain links TRBV7-9 with TRBJ2-7; without DNA, the TCRdb call of TRBD2 cannot be checked. The CDR3 is 15 amino acids. DNA was not recorded. Germline assignment: CDR1 SEHNR and CDR2 FQNEAQ (reference sequence). The chain's CDR3 is CASSRGLAGPYEQYF.

This clone is classed as medium-sized by frequency. The chain couples TRBV9 to TRBJ2-7; TCRdb gives TRBD2 as the D gene, but with no DNA this cannot be confirmed. CDR3 length: 18 amino acids. The DNA is unrecorded. CDR1 is SGDLS and CDR2 is YYNGEE in the germline V gene. The chain's CDR3 is CASSVGIGTSGIDHEQYF.

V is TRBV4-3 and J is TRBJ2-4. The CDR3 runs to 20 residues. The record lacks a DNA sequence. Germline values: CDR1 LGHNA, CDR2 YSLEER. CDR3 sequence reads: CASSQGLSYGPQFAKNIQYF.

The J gene is TRBJ1-5, the V gene TRBV30. Germline CDR1 GTSNPN, CDR2 SVGIG (reference sequence). The CDR3 extends over 13 amino acids. The DNA is not on file. CDR3 amino acids: CAWSSGGNQPQHF.

The J gene is TRBJ1-1, the V gene TRBV7-8. The germline gives CDR1 SGHVS, CDR2 FQNEAQ. The CDR3 runs to 13 residues. The record lacks a DNA sequence. CDR3 protein: CASSSNDVSEAFF. The full variable domain, in which reference TRBV7-8 and TRBJ1-1 provide the parts outside the CDR3, is GAGVSQSPRYKVAKRGQDVALRCDPISGHVSLFWYQQALGQGPEFLTYFQNEAQLDKSGLPSDRFFAERPEGSVSTLKIQRTQQEDSAVYLCASSSNDVSEAFFGQGTRLTVV.

This chain connects TRBV2 to TRBJ2-3; TCRdb reports TRBD2, a call that lacks DNA to check it against. Germline loops: CDR1 SNHLY, CDR2 FYNNEI. The CDR3 totals 16 residues. No DNA is given. The CDR3: CASRKLAGVVTDTQYF. The entire variable domain, with the rest obtained from reference TRBV2 and TRBJ2-3, is as follows: EPEVTQTPSHQVTQMGQEVILRCVPISNHLYFYWYRQILGQKVEFLVSFYNNEISEKSEIFDDQFSVERPDGSNFTLKIRSTKLEDSAMYFCASRKLAGVVTDTQYFGPGTRLTVL.